This is a list of T cell receptor beta chains from one sample in a study of identical twins. TCRdb re-derived calls from the 5' RACE reads in MiXCR, one entry per CDR3 protein. The profile shows some 790,000 distinct CDR3 sequences, 18% of them singletons. A further study also used this sample, focusing on T cells expressing NK-cell markers.

The sequencing sample was made of PBMCs. The receptors were sampled from a woman aged 18-35 years in good health. The CDR3 runs from the conserved cysteine through the conserved F or W. The D gene is left open where the match is weak. Only part of the rows carry a size: once, few, many, or a class if the clone is expanded.

TGTGCCAGCAGATGGGGAGGACTGTACAATGAGCAGTTCTTC,CASRWGGLYNEQFF,few,14,NA,TRBJ2-1,TRBV7-2
TGCAGTGCCCGGTCGAGGGGGTCATCCGGGGGCTACACCTTC,CSARSRGSSGGYTF,NA,14,NA,TRBJ1-2,TRBV20-1
TGCGCCAGCAGCCAGACAGACTATTCACCCCTCCACTTT,CASSQTDYSPLHF,few,13,NA,TRBJ1-6,TRBV4-3
TGCAGCGCGGATTTGAGCTCTGGGGCCAACGTCCTGACTTTC,CSADLSSGANVLTF,NA,14,NA,TRBJ2-6,TRBV29-1
TGTGCCAGCAGCCCCCTAGCGGTACCCAACAATGAGCAGTTCTTC,CASSPLAVPNNEQFF,NA,15,TRBD2,TRBJ2-1,TRBV7-9
TGCAGTGTCCCGGAGGGGGGACGGCGCTACAATGAGCAGTTCTTC,CSVPEGGRRYNEQFF,few,15,NA,TRBJ2-1,TRBV20-1
TGTGCCATCAGTGCCGGACTAGCAAACAATGAGCAGTTCTTC,CAISAGLANNEQFF,few,14,TRBD2,TRBJ2-1,TRBV10-3
TGTGCCAGCAGCTTAGCGCCCGGGACAGGGGGCGAAGAGACCCAGTACTTC,CASSLAPGTGGEETQYF,NA,17,TRBD1,TRBJ2-5,TRBV7-6
TGCGCCAGCAGCCCCAAATCGGGACAGGGGGACGAGCAGTACTTC,CASSPKSGQGDEQYF,NA,15,TRBD1,TRBJ2-7,TRBV5-1
TGTGCCAGCAGTTTCGGGCAGGGTGGGCAGTACTTC,CASSFGQGGQYF,NA,12,NA,TRBJ2-7,TRBV12-3/TRBV12-4
TGTGCCAGCAGCTCCGCCACGCGGGAAACAGATACGCAGTATTTT,CASSSATRETDTQYF,NA,15,NA,TRBJ2-3,TRBV7-9
TGTGCCATCAGTGAACTGTCACCCACAGATACGCAGTATTTT,CAISELSPTDTQYF,few,14,NA,TRBJ2-3,TRBV10-3
TGTGCCAGCAGCCAAGGGGACATAGGATCACCCCTCCACTTT,CASSQGDIGSPLHF,few,14,NA,TRBJ1-6,TRBV4-2
TGCAGTGCTAGAGTAGGGACTAGCGCCTCCTACAATGAGCAGTTCTTC,CSARVGTSASYNEQFF,few,16,TRBD2,TRBJ2-1,TRBV20-1
TGCAGTGCTCGACAGGGGGCGGACTATGGCTACACCTTC,CSARQGADYGYTF,many,13,TRBD1,TRBJ1-2,TRBV20-1
TGTGCCAGCAGTTACGGGTGGGGAAGGGGAGTCTCTGGAAACACCATATATTTT,CASSYGWGRGVSGNTIYF,many,18,NA,TRBJ1-3,TRBV6-5
TGTGCCAGCAGCCCAACTTACTGGTACACAGATACGCAGTATTTT,CASSPTYWYTDTQYF,NA,15,NA,TRBJ2-3,TRBV7-9
TGCAGCGTTAGCGGACAGGGGGTTCACGAGCAGTACTTC,CSVSGQGVHEQYF,few,13,TRBD1,TRBJ2-7,TRBV29-1
TGCGCCAGCAGCCAAGGGTGGGGGACGGCAGAGTATTTT,CASSQGWGTAEYF,once,13,NA,TRBJ2-3,TRBV4-1